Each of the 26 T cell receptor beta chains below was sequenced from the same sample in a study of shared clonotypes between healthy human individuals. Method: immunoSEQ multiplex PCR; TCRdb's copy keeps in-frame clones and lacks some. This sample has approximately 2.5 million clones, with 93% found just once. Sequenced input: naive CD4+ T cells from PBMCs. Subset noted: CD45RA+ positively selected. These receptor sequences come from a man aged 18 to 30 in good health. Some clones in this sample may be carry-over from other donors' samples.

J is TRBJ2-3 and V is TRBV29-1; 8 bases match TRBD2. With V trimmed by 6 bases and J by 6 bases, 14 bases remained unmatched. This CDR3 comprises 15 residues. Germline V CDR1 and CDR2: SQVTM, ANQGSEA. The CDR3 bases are TGCAGCGTCGCTTTTCTAGCGGGCGCACGGGATACGCAGTATTTT. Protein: CSVAFLAGARDTQYF.

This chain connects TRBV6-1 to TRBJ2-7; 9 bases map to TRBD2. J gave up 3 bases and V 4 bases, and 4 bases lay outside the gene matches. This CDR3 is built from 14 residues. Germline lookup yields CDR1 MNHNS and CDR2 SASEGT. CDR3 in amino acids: CASSAGLADYEQYF. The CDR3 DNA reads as TGTGCCAGCAGTGCGGGACTAGCAGACTACGAGCAGTACTTC.

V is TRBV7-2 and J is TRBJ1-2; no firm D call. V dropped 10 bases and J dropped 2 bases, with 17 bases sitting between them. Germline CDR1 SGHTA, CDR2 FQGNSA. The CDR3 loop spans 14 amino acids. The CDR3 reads CATSLLVTNYGYTF. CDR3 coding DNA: TGTGCCACCTCCCTCCTGGTCACGAACTATGGCTACACCTTC.

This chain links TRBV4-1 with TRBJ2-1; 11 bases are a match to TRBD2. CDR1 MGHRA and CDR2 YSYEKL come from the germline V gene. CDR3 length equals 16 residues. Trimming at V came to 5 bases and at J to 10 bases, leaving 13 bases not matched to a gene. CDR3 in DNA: TGCGCCAGCAGCTTCGCACTAGCGGGAGACGCAGGCGAGCAGTTCTTC. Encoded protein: CASSFALAGDAGEQFF.

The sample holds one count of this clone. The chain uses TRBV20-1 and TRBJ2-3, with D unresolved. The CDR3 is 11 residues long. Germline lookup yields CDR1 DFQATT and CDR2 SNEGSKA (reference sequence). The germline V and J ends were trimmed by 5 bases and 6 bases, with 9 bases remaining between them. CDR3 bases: TGCAGTGCTGCCGATTTGGATACGCAGTATTTT. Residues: CSAADLDTQYF.

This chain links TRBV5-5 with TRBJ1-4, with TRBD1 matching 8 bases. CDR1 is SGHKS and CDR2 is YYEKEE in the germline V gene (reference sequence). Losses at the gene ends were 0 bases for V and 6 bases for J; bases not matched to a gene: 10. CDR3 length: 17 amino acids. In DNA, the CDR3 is TGTGCCAGCAGCTTGGCCAGGGGGCCTGCGTCATATGAAAAACTGTTTTTT. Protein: CASSLARGPASYEKLFF.

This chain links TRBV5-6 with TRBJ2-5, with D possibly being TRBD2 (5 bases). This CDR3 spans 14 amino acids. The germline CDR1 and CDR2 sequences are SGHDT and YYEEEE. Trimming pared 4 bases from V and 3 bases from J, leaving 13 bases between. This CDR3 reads CASSPLGLKETQYF. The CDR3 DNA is TGTGCCAGCAGCCCACTAGGCCTTAAAGAGACCCAGTACTTC.

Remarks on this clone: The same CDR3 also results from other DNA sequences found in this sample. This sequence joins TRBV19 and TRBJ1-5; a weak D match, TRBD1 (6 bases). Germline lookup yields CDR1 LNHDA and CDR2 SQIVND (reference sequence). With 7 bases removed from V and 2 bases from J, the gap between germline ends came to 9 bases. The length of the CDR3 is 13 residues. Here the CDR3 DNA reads TGTGCCAGTAAGGACAGAGGCAATCAGCCCCAGCATTTT. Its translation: CASKDRGNQPQHF.

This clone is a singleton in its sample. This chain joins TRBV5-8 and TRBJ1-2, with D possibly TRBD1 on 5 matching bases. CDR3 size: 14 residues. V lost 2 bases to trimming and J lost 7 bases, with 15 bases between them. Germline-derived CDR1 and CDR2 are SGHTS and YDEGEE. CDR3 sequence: CASSLLGREAGYTF. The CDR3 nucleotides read TGTGCCAGCAGCTTATTGGGCAGGGAGGCTGGCTACACCTTC.

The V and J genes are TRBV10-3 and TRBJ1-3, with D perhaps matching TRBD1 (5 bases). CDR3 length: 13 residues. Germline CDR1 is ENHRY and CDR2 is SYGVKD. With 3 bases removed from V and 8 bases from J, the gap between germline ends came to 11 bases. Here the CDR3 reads CAISEQVQYTIYF. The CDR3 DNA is TGTGCCATCAGTGAACAGGTTCAGTACACCATATATTTT.

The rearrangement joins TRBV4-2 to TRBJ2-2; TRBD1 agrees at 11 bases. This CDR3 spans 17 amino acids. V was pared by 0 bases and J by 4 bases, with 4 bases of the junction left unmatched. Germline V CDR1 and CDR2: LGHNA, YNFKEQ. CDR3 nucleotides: TGTGCCAGCAGCCAAGAAGGACAGGGGGCTATCACCGGGGAGCTGTTTTTT. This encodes CASSQEGQGAITGELFF.

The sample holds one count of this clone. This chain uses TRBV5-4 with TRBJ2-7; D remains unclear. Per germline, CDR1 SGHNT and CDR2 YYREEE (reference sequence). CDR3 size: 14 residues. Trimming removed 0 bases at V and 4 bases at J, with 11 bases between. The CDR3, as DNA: TGTGCCAGCAGCTTGGGGTGGTCAAATTACGAGCAGTACTTC. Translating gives CASSLGWSNYEQYF. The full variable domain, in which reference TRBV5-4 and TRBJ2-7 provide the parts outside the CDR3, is ETGVTQSPTHLIKTRGQQVTLRCSSQSGHNTVSWYQQALGQGPQFIFQYYREEENGRGNFPPRFSGLQFPNYSSELNVNALELDDSALYLCASSLGWSNYEQYFGPGTRLTVT.

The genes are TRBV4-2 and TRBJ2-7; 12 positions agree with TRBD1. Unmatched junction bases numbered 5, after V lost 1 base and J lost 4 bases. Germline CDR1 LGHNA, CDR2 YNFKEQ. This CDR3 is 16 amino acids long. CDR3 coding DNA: TGTGCCAGCAGCCAAGGCCCGGGACAGGGGGCATACGAGCAGTACTTC. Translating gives CASSQGPGQGAYEQYF.

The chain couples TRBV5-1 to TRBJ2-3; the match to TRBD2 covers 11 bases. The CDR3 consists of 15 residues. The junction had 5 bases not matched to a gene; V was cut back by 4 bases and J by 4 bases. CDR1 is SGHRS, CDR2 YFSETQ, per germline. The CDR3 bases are TGCGCCAGCAGCGGCTCGACTAGCGGGGCAGATACGCAGTATTTT. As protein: CASSGSTSGADTQYF.

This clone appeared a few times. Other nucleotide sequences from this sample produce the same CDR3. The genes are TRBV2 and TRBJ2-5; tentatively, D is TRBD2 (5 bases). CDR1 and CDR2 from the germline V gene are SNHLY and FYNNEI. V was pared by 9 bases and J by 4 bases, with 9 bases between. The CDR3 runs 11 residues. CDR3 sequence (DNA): TGTGCCAGTAGCGCGGGAGAGACCCAGTACTTC. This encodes CASSAGETQYF.

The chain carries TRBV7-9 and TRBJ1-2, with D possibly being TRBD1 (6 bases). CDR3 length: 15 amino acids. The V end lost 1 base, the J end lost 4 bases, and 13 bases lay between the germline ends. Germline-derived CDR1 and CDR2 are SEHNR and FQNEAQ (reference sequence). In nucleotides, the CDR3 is TGTGCCAGCAGCTTAGATCAGGGGCGAATCTATGGCTACACCTTC. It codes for CASSLDQGRIYGYTF. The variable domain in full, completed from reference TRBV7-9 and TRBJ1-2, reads DTGVSQNPRHKITKRGQNVTFRCDPISEHNRLYWYRQTLGQGPEFLTYFQNEAQLEKSRLLSDRFSAERPKGSFSTLEIQRTEQGDSAMYLCASSLDQGRIYGYTFGSGTRLTVV.

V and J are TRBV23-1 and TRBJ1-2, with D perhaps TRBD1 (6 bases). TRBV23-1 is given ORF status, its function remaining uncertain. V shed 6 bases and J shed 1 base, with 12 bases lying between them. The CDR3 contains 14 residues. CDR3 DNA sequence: TGCGCCAGCAGCCATCCAGGGGTTAACTATGGCTACACCTTC. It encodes CASSHPGVNYGYTF.

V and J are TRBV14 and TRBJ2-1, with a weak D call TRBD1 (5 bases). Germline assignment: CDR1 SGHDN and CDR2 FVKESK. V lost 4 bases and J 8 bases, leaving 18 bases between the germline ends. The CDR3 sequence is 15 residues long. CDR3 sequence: CASSPRTPGPDEQFF. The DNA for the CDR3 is TGTGCCAGCAGCCCTAGGACACCTGGTCCTGATGAGCAGTTCTTC.

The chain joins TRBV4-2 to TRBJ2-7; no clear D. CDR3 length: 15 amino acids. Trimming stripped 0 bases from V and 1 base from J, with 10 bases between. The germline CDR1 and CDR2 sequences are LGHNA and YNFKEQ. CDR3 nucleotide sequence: TGTGCCAGCAGCCAAGATTTGCTCTCTTCCTACGAGCAGTACTTC. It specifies CASSQDLLSSYEQYF.

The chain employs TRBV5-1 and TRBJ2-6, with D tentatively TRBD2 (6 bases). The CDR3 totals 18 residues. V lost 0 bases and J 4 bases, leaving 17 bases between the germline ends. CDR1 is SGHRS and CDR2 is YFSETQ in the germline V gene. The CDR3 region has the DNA TGCGCCAGCAGCTTGGCGACTATTCCGGGGGTAGGGGCCAACGTCCTGACTTTC. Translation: CASSLATIPGVGANVLTF.

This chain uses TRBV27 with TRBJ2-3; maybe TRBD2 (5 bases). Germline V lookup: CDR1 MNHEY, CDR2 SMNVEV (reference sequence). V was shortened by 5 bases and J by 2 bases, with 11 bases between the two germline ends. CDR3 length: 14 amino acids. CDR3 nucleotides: TGTGCCAGCAGTACCCCCCGGGACACAGATACGCAGTATTTT. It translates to CASSTPRDTDTQYF.

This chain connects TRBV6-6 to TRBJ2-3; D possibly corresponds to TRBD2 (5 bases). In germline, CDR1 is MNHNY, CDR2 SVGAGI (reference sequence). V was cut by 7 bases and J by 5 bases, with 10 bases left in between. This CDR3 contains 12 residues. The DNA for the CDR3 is TGTGCCAGCAACGGAGGAGGAGATACGCAGTATTTT. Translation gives CASNGGGDTQYF.

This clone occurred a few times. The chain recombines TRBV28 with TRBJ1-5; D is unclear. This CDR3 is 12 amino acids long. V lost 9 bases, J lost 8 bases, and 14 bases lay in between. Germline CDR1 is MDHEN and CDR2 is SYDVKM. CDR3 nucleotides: TGTGCCAGTCTAAGTTCTGGGGAGCCCCAGCATTTT. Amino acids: CASLSSGEPQHF.

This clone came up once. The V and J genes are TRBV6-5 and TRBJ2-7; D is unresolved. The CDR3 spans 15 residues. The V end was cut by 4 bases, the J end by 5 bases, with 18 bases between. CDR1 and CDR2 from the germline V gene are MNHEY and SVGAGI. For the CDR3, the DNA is TGTGCCAGCAGTTCAATGATGGCTAGTAGGGACGAGCAGTACTTC. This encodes CASSSMMASRDEQYF.

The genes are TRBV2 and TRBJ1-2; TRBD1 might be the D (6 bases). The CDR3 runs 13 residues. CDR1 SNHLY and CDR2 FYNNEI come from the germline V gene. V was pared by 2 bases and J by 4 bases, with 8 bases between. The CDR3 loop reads CASSETGSYGYTF. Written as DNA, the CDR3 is TGTGCCAGCAGTGAAACAGGGAGCTATGGCTACACCTTC.

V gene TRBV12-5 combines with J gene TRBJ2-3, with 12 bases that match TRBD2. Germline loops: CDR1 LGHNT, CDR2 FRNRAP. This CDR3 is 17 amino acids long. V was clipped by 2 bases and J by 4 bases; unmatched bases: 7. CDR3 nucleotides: TGTGCTAGTGGTTTGTCCACTAGCGGGAGGTTGTCAGATACGCAGTATTTT. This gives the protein CASGLSTSGRLSDTQYF.